This entry lists 29 T cell receptor beta chains sequenced from one sample in a study of regulatory T cells in long-lasting Graves disease. Time point noted: newly diagnosed GD, antithyroid drugs for less than 3 months. From PBMCs, RNA was extracted and then used to make the TCR library. Building of the TCR beta libraries involved iRepertoire HTBI primers and Arm-PCR of CDR3 regions. TCRdb reanalysed the multiplex PCR reads using MiXCR and keeps one entry per CDR3 protein. The table includes approximately 490,000 distinct CDR3 sequences, about a sixth detected once. Separately, the same data were catalogued under a study of T cells in Graves' hyperthyroidism and ophthalmopathy.

The specimen was peripheral blood mononuclear cells (PBMCs), collected at new diagnosis, from a patient treated with antithyroid drugs. Receptors were obtained from a man aged 35-49 years with Graves disease.

This clonotype was seen ten or more times. The rearrangement uses TRBV20-1 and TRBJ2-1; no clear D. Looked up from germline, CDR1 is DFQATT and CDR2 is SNEGSKA (reference sequence). The CDR3 is 11 amino acids. Deletions cut 5 bases from V and 4 bases from J, with 6 bases between. The CDR3 DNA follows: TGCAGTGCTGTCGGGTACAATGAGCAGTTCTTC. Amino acids: CSAVGYNEQFF.

This clonotype was found many times. The genes are TRBV27 and TRBJ2-1; no clear D. This CDR3 is 13 amino acids long. CDR1 and CDR2 (germline): MNHEY, SMNVEV (reference sequence). V was clipped by 7 bases and J by 4 bases, with 11 bases between them. The DNA of the CDR3 is TGTGCCAGCATCCCCCCAGGATACAATGAGCAGTTCTTC. Encoded protein: CASIPPGYNEQFF.

This clonotype was picked up many times. The gene calls are TRBV20-1 and TRBJ2-3; D possibly corresponds to TRBD1 (5 bases). V dropped 4 bases and J dropped 2 bases, with 13 bases sitting between them. Germline V lookup: CDR1 DFQATT, CDR2 SNEGSKA (reference sequence). The CDR3 loop spans 14 amino acids. CDR3 amino acids: CSAKTTGSTDTQYF. The DNA of the CDR3 is TGCAGTGCTAAAACTACAGGATCCACAGATACGCAGTATTTT.

This clonotype showed up many times. The chain has TRBV20-1 and TRBJ1-2, with D tentatively TRBD1 (6 bases). This CDR3 comprises 15 residues. V lost 3 bases and J lost 2, with 16 bases in between. CDR1 is DFQATT, CDR2 SNEGSKA, per germline (reference sequence). CDR3 sequence (DNA): TGCAGTGCTAGCCCCTGGGGGGCATCCAACTATGGCTACACCTTC. Translating gives CSASPWGASNYGYTF.

V is TRBV7-2 and J is TRBJ2-7; TRBD1 might be the D (5 bases). Germline V gene lookup returns CDR1 SGHTA and CDR2 FQGNSA. The CDR3 totals 15 residues. Trimming removed 4 bases at V and 0 bases at J, with 13 bases between. CDR3 sequence reads: CASSSRRQSSYEQYF. The CDR3 bases are TGTGCCAGCAGCTCAAGGAGACAGAGCTCCTACGAGCAGTACTTC.

V usage is TRBV12-3 or TRBV12-4 and J usage is TRBJ2-3, with 9 nucleotides matching TRBD2. Losses at the gene ends were 9 bases for V and 0 bases for J; bases not matched to a gene: 10. CDR3 length: 16 residues. Here the CDR3 reads CASCLSGRISTDTQYF. The CDR3 bases are TGTGCCAGTTGCCTGAGCGGGAGGATAAGCACAGATACGCAGTATTTT.

This sequence joins TRBV7-9 and TRBJ2-5, with TRBD2 matching over 8 bases. V trimming: 5 bases; J trimming: 4 bases; junction bases outside the gene matches: 15. Germline V gene data show CDR1 as SEHNR and CDR2 as FQNEAQ (reference sequence). This CDR3 contains 17 residues. This chain's CDR3 is CASSHPRTAGARETQYF. The CDR3 DNA sequence: TGTGCCAGCAGCCACCCCCGGACAGCGGGGGCACGAGAGACCCAGTACTTC.

At least ten counts were recorded for this clonotype. This rearrangement joins TRBV28 to TRBJ2-1; D remains ambiguous. Trimming removed 5 bases at V and 2 bases at J, with 16 bases between. The CDR3 is 16 residues long. The germline gives CDR1 MDHEN, CDR2 SYDVKM. CDR3 in DNA: TGTGCCAGCAGTCTCCTCCCACCGGGTACCTACAATGAGCAGTTCTTC. Its protein is CASSLLPPGTYNEQFF.

This clonotype has ten or more counts. The chain is built from TRBV20-1 and TRBJ2-5; D possibly corresponds to TRBD1 (6 bases). Germline assignment: CDR1 DFQATT and CDR2 SNEGSKA (reference sequence). V lost 4 bases and J 2 bases, leaving 8 bases between the germline ends. The CDR3 spans 12 residues. CDR3 protein: CSATQGQETQYF. CDR3 nucleotide sequence: TGCAGTGCTACGCAGGGGCAAGAGACCCAGTACTTC.

This chain connects TRBV19 to TRBJ2-7, with D perhaps TRBD1 or TRBD2 (5 bases each). The germline V gene has CDR1 LNHDA and CDR2 SQIVND (reference sequence). Trimming took 6 bases from V and 6 from J, leaving 18 bases between them. The CDR3 runs to 14 residues. Here the CDR3 reads CASRTAVVGSEQYF. The CDR3 DNA is TGTGCCAGTAGGACAGCGGTAGTAGGGAGCGAGCAGTACTTC. Looking up the rest from reference TRBV19 and TRBJ2-7 gives the full variable domain: DGGITQSPKYLFRKEGQNVTLSCEQNLNHDAMYWYRQDPGQGLRLIYYSQIVNDFQKGDIAEGYSVSREKKESFPLTVTSAQKNPTAFYLCASRTAVVGSEQYFGPGTRLTVT.

This clonotype was observed many times. The chain employs TRBV7-8 and TRBJ2-5; TRBD1 is a possible D gene (5 bases). Germline V gene data show CDR1 as SGHVS and CDR2 as FQNEAQ. The CDR3 length is 20 residues. V lost 4 bases and J 0 bases, leaving 27 bases between the germline ends. The CDR3 region has the DNA TGTGCCAGCAGCTGGCCGCAGGGTGGGGATCCCATGAATTACCAAGAGACCCAGTACTTC. Its translation: CASSWPQGGDPMNYQETQYF.

As concerns this clonotype: A much larger clone differs by one base, so this may be a read error. The genes are TRBV6-1 and TRBJ2-3, with D tentatively TRBD1 or TRBD2 (6 bases each). From germline, CDR1 is MNHNS and CDR2 SASEGT. This CDR3 spans 16 amino acids. The ends were cut back, 1 base at V and 5 bases at J, with 16 bases in the middle. Written as DNA, the CDR3 is TGTGCCAGCAGTGAAGTAGTGGGGGGCGCAGAAGATACGCAGTATTTT. Translating gives CASSEVVGGAEDTQYF.

This clonotype was seen many times. The V and J genes are TRBV2 and TRBJ2-7; D is undetermined. Germline V gene sequence: CDR1 SNHLY, CDR2 FYNNEI. The CDR3 spans 10 residues. V lost 1 base, J lost 6 bases, and 1 base lay in between. CDR3 nucleotides: TGTGCCAGCAGTGAAGGCGAGCAGTACTTC. Translated, it gives CASSEGEQYF.

The CDR3 here is CASSRDENEQFF. CDR3 DNA: TGTGCCAGCTCAAGAGATGAGAATGAGCAGTTCTTC. The chain joins TRBV18 to TRBJ2-1; D gene ambiguous. Germline V lookup: CDR1 KGHSH, CDR2 LQKENI. The V and J ends lost 5 bases and 7 bases respectively, with 9 bases between them. CDR3 length equals 12 residues.

There are a few counts of this clonotype. A junction end diverges from the germline sequence, so it may reflect a read error. V gene TRBV2 combines with J gene TRBJ2-1; TRBD2 matches 11 bases. The CDR3 totals 16 residues. The germline V gene has CDR1 SNHLY and CDR2 FYNNEI. CDR3 amino acids: CASSEALVSGRGEQSF. The CDR3 nucleotides are TGTGCCAGCAGTGAAGCGCTAGTTAGCGGGAGGGGTGAGCAGTCCTTC.

This clonotype came up once. CDR3 sequence reads: CASSQLMTGTGTYEQYF. DNA of the CDR3: TGTGCCAGCAGCCAACTCATGACCGGGACAGGGACCTACGAGCAGTACTTC. The gene calls are TRBV5-5 and TRBJ2-7, with 9 bases aligning to TRBD1. Trimming took 4 bases from V and 2 from J; bases not matched to a gene: 13. The CDR3 is 17 residues long. Germline V lookup: CDR1 SGHKS, CDR2 YYEKEE (reference sequence). Full variable domain (outside the CDR3, taken from reference TRBV5-5 and TRBJ2-7): DAGVTQSPTHLIKTRGQQVTLRCSPISGHKSVSWYQQVLGQGPQFIFQYYEKEERGRGNFPDRFSARQFPNYSSELNVNALLLGDSALYLCASSQLMTGTGTYEQYFGPGTRLTVT.

About this clonotype: Sequence at one end of the junction differs from germline and may be a read error. The J gene is TRBJ2-7, the V gene TRBV12-3 or TRBV12-4; 9 bases map to TRBD1. This CDR3 contains 16 residues. CDR3 sequence reads: CASRGQGVLSQYEQHF. The CDR3 DNA reads as TGTGCCAGCAGGGGACAGGGCGTACTTTCCCAATACGAGCAGCACTTC.

This clonotype was detected ten times or more. The CDR3 reads CAWSEGSGSGNIQYF. The CDR3, as DNA: TGTGCCTGGAGTGAGGGGAGTGGGTCGGGAAACATTCAGTACTTC. The chain uses TRBV30 and TRBJ2-4; possibly TRBD1 or TRBD2 for D (5 bases each). This CDR3 is built from 15 residues. Per germline, CDR1 GTSNPN and CDR2 SVGIG (reference sequence). The ends were cut back, 1 base at V and 6 bases at J, with 16 bases in the middle.

Only a few counts were recorded for this clonotype. This chain connects TRBV25-1 to TRBJ2-4; 8 bases fit TRBD1. This CDR3 contains 13 residues. The germline V gene encodes CDR1 MGHDK and CDR2 SYGVNS. Trimming at V came to 6 bases and at J to 8 bases, leaving 6 bases not matched to a gene. CDR3 DNA sequence: TGTGCCAGCAGCCAGACAGGGGCGTACATTCAGTACTTC. Translating it yields CASSQTGAYIQYF.

A word on this clonotype: Just one base apart from a much larger clone, this may be a read error. The final CDR3 position lacks the conserved phenylalanine or tryptophan, pointing to a likely read error. This chain joins TRBV12-3 or TRBV12-4 and TRBJ2-1; tentative D call: TRBD2 (6 bases). V lost 4 bases and J lost 8, with 12 bases in between. The CDR3 is 13 residues long. The CDR3 spells CASSSFRRDEQFL. The CDR3, as DNA: TGTGCCAGCAGTTCCTTCCGGAGGGATGAGCAGTTCCTC.

This clonotype showed up just a few times. This chain links TRBV20-1 with TRBJ2-7; no clear D. The ends were cut back, 1 base at V and 3 bases at J, with 10 bases in the middle. The germline V gene has CDR1 DFQATT and CDR2 SNEGSKA (reference sequence). The CDR3 extends over 13 amino acids. The CDR3 coding sequence is TGCAGTGCTAGAGTGCGGTCGGGCTACGAGCAGTACTTC. Translated, it gives CSARVRSGYEQYF.

The chain joins TRBV2 to TRBJ2-1, with D tentatively TRBD1 (5 bases). V was trimmed by 6 bases and J by 3 bases, leaving 12 bases between them. Germline loops: CDR1 SNHLY, CDR2 FYNNEI. The CDR3 is 14 amino acids. CDR3 sequence: CASRMDTSYNEQFF. CDR3 DNA sequence: TGTGCCAGCAGGATGGACACCAGCTACAATGAGCAGTTCTTC.

The chain couples TRBV6-1 to TRBJ2-7; weak D call: TRBD1 (5 bases). Germline-derived CDR1 and CDR2 are MNHNS and SASEGT. This CDR3 region has 12 residues. V was cut by 6 bases and J by 7 bases, with 13 bases left in between. For the CDR3, the DNA is TGTGCCAGCAGGCAGGCTAGGGGAGAGCAGTACTTC. Protein product: CASRQARGEQYF.

This clonotype has at least ten counts. The CDR3 reads CASRPQGLTNYGYTF. CDR3 coding DNA: TGTGCCAGCAGACCTCAAGGACTTACTAACTATGGCTACACCTTC. This chain connects TRBV28 to TRBJ1-2; D call uncertain. The CDR3 length is 15 residues. V shed 6 bases and J shed 0 bases, with 14 bases lying between them. Germline V gives CDR1 MDHEN, CDR2 SYDVKM.

The table lists this clonotype with many counts. This chain connects TRBV2 to TRBJ2-7; D not certain. This CDR3 region has 13 residues. Germline V lookup: CDR1 SNHLY, CDR2 FYNNEI. Trimming stripped 4 bases from V and 7 bases from J, with 14 bases between. The CDR3 loop reads CASSVIDSSEQYF. In DNA form, the CDR3 reads TGTGCCAGCAGTGTTATTGACTCGTCTGAGCAGTACTTC. The full variable domain, in which reference TRBV2 and TRBJ2-7 provide the parts outside the CDR3, is EPEVTQTPSHQVTQMGQEVILRCVPISNHLYFYWYRQILGQKVEFLVSFYNNEISEKSEIFDDQFSVERPDGSNFTLKIRSTKLEDSAMYFCASSVIDSSEQYFGPGTRLTVT.

The rearrangement joins TRBV30 to TRBJ2-7, with 11 nucleotides matching TRBD1. Germline trimming cut 5 bases from V and 0 bases from J; bases unmatched to any gene: 3. CDR1 GTSNPN and CDR2 SVGIG come from the germline V gene (reference sequence). There are 14 residues in the CDR3. The CDR3 DNA follows: TGTGCCTGGGGGGACAGGGGGGTCTCCTACGAGCAGTACTTC. Translating gives CAWGDRGVSYEQYF. The whole variable domain, filled in from reference TRBV30 and TRBJ2-7, reads SQTIHQWPATLVQPVGSPLSLECTVEGTSNPNLYWYRQAAGRGLQLLFYSVGIGQISSEVPQNLSASRPQDRQFILSSKKLLLSDSGFYLCAWGDRGVSYEQYFGPGTRLTVT.

Points on this clonotype: A far larger clone is just one base off, so this is likely a read error. The chain recombines TRBV7-2 with TRBJ2-1; 13 bases agree with TRBD2. CDR1 SGHTA and CDR2 FQGNSA come from the germline V gene. CDR3 size: 16 residues. CDR3 residues: CASSYQGLAGRETRYF. The CDR3 coding sequence is TGTGCCAGCAGCTATCAGGGACTAGCGGGAAGAGAGACCCGGTACTTC.

This rearrangement joins TRBV18 to TRBJ2-1; D remains ambiguous. Trimming cost V 3 bases and J 1 base, with 10 bases left between them. This CDR3 is 15 amino acids long. Germline V lookup: CDR1 KGHSH, CDR2 LQKENI. The CDR3 bases are TGTGCCAGCTCACCCACGTGGCAGTCCTACAATGAGCAGTTCTTC. This translates into CASSPTWQSYNEQFF.

In its sample, this clonotype was seen many times. The chain links TRBV3-1 to TRBJ2-2; 7 nucleotides line up with TRBD1. The CDR3 consists of 16 residues. The V segment lost 4 bases and the J segment 4 bases; nucleotides outside the gene matches: 9. The germline CDR1 and CDR2 sequences are LGHDT and YNNKEL (reference sequence). The CDR3 protein is CASSLRRGRGTGELFF. In DNA, the CDR3 is TGTGCCAGCAGCCTAAGAAGGGGGCGAGGCACCGGGGAGCTGTTTTTT.